A single sample gave rise to the 10 T cell receptor beta chains below, sequenced in a study of early T cells in non-severe SARS-CoV-2 infection. Via MiXCR, TCRdb re-called the 5' RACE reads, giving one row per CDR3 protein. The sample includes about 70,000 distinct CDR3 sequences, approximately 12% seen only once; the top ten take roughly 1.3%. The material sequenced was whole blood. These TCRs come from an adult who was a healthcare worker with PCR-confirmed SARS-CoV-2 infection or an uninfected control (not recorded which).

This clonotype was detected many times. The V and J genes are TRBV6-6 and TRBJ2-2; D assignment may be TRBD1 or TRBD2 (5 bases each). The CDR3 totals 12 residues. The V end lost 8 bases, the J end lost 7 bases, and 11 bases lay between the germline ends. From germline, CDR1 is MNHNY and CDR2 SVGAGI (reference sequence). CDR3 nucleotides: TGTGCCAGCCTAGCAAGGGGCGGGGAGCTGTTTTTT. Protein: CASLARGGELFF.

This clonotype occurred many times. V is TRBV5-1 and J is TRBJ2-1; TRBD2 aligns across 10 bases. The CDR3 spans 15 residues. The germline V gene has CDR1 SGHRS and CDR2 YFSETQ. Trimming at V came to 2 bases and at J to 5 bases, leaving 4 bases not matched to a gene. CDR3: CASSFLAGVNNEQFF. The DNA of the CDR3 is TGCGCCAGCAGCTTTCTAGCGGGAGTAAACAATGAGCAGTTCTTC. Complete variable domain (other parts from reference TRBV5-1 and TRBJ2-1): KAGVTQTPRYLIKTRGQQVTLSCSPISGHRSVSWYQQTPGQGLQFLFEYFSETQRNKGNFPGRFSGRQFSNSRSEMNVSTLELGDSALYLCASSFLAGVNNEQFFGPGTRLTVL.

Many counts were recorded for this clonotype. The rearrangement joins TRBV28 to TRBJ2-7, with TRBD2 as a possible D gene (5 bases). CDR1 MDHEN and CDR2 SYDVKM come from the germline V gene. V was trimmed by 3 bases and J by 2 bases, leaving 8 bases between them. CDR3 length: 13 residues. CDR3 loop: CASSLATTYEQYF. DNA for the CDR3: TGTGCCAGCAGTTTGGCGACTACCTACGAGCAGTACTTC.

The chain links TRBV5-4 to TRBJ2-5; no reliable D call. Germline loops: CDR1 SGHNT, CDR2 YYREEE (reference sequence). CDR3 length: 15 amino acids. The V gene lost 4 bases and the J gene lost 4 bases, with 17 bases spanning the gap. The CDR3 loop is CASSRPDGTLETQYF. DNA of the CDR3: TGTGCCAGCAGCCGACCCGATGGCACGTTAGAGACCCAGTACTTC. The entire variable domain, with the rest obtained from reference TRBV5-4 and TRBJ2-5, is as follows: ETGVTQSPTHLIKTRGQQVTLRCSSQSGHNTVSWYQQALGQGPQFIFQYYREEENGRGNFPPRFSGLQFPNYSSELNVNALELDDSALYLCASSRPDGTLETQYFGPGTRLLVL.

This clonotype has a count of ten or more. J is TRBJ1-5 and V is TRBV19, with 9 bases identical to TRBD1. J was trimmed by 5 bases and V by 4 bases; bases with no gene match: 0. CDR3 length equals 13 residues. From germline, CDR1 is LNHDA and CDR2 SQIVND (reference sequence). The CDR3 loop reads CASSRTGDQPQHF. The CDR3 DNA is TGTGCCAGTAGTAGGACAGGGGATCAGCCCCAGCATTTT.

The chain employs TRBV2 and TRBJ2-1, with 10 bases that match TRBD1. Per germline, CDR1 SNHLY and CDR2 FYNNEI. V dropped 5 bases and J dropped 2; count of bases not matched to a gene: 3. The CDR3 is 15 residues long. This chain's CDR3 is CASSKDRGPYNEQFF. CDR3 coding DNA: TGTGCCAGCAGTAAAGACAGGGGGCCCTACAATGAGCAGTTCTTC.

This clonotype was observed many times. The rearrangement joins TRBV20-1 to TRBJ1-4; 7 bases map to TRBD1. The CDR3 has 13 amino acids. Per the germline V gene, CDR1 is DFQATT and CDR2 is SNEGSKA (reference sequence). J gave up 8 bases and V 3 bases, and 6 bases lay outside the gene matches. The CDR3: CSARPGGQEKLFF. DNA of the CDR3: TGCAGTGCTAGGCCAGGGGGGCAAGAAAAACTGTTTTTT.

In its sample, this clonotype was seen many times. The chain couples TRBV28 to TRBJ2-7; D remains ambiguous. The germline V gene has CDR1 MDHEN and CDR2 SYDVKM. Trimming removed 2 bases from V and 2 bases from J, with 10 bases in between. The CDR3 totals 14 residues. CDR3 residues: CASSLPVAAYEQYF. The CDR3 DNA reads TGTGCCAGCAGTTTACCCGTGGCAGCCTACGAGCAGTACTTC.

The chain uses TRBV12-2 and TRBJ2-5; the table's D gene call, TRBD2, was not cross checked with the DNA. TRBV12-2 is labeled a pseudogene. CDR3 length equals 17 residues. The CDR3 sequence: CASRSTITGGGKETQYF. The CDR3 DNA sequence: TGTGCAAGTCGCTCAACCATCACGGGGGGAGGTAAAGAGACCCAGTACTTC.

The sample holds many counts of this clonotype. V gene TRBV7-7 combines with J gene TRBJ2-1; the match to TRBD2 covers 7 bases. With 7 bases clipped from V and 8 bases from J, the junction kept 14 bases outside the gene matches. The CDR3 extends over 15 amino acids. Germline values: CDR1 SSHAT, CDR2 FNYEAQ (reference sequence). The CDR3 region has the DNA TGTGCCAGCACCCCCGGGCCTAGCGGTAGCGATGAGCAGTTCTTC. Protein: CASTPGPSGSDEQFF.